Given below is one T cell receptor (beta chain) in context. Using immunoSEQ multiplex PCR, the repertoire was profiled, and TCRdb retains in-frame clones only, with some absent. Here the sample spans under 2.5 million clones, 85% to 95% being singletons. The data were taken from a study of shared clonotypes between healthy human individuals. V was clipped by 4 bases and J by 6 bases; unmatched bases: 6. The germline V gene has CDR1 SGHRS and CDR2 YFSETQ. The CDR3 length is 15 residues. The rearrangement joins TRBV5-1 to TRBJ2-5, with 13 bases that match TRBD2. This sequence was found in a man aged 18 to 29 in good health. Some clones in this sample may be carry-over from other donors' samples. The sequenced sample consisted of naive CD4+ T cells from PBMCs. Subset in this sample: CD45RA+ positively selected. Here the CDR3 reads CASSQGLAGVQTQYF. The CDR3 region has the DNA TGCGCCAGCAGCCAAGGACTAGCGGGAGTTCAGACCCAGTACTTC.